Each of the 3 T cell receptor beta chains below was sequenced from the same sample in a study (dated by TCRdb to about 2015). The library was generated by 5' RACE. Sequenced using an Illumina MiSeq. TCRdb reworked the public reads: Q25 trimming with fastp, MiXCR clone assembly, productive beta chains retained. Entries that share a CDR3 protein sequence are merged under the most common genes and DNA. The sample table shows some 64,000 distinct CDR3 sequences, and about 20% are seen once. The ten biggest clones cover about 3% of the sample. The source material was memory CD4+ T cells sorted from a lymph node. The cell subset or site label on this specimen signifies: memory CD4+ T cells, CD4+CD45RO+CD25-. The receptors here all came from a female donor with breast cancer.

Comment on this clonotype: One junction end does not reproduce the germline sequence, and a read error may be involved. This chain uses TRBV12-3 or TRBV12-4 with TRBJ2-1; 9 bases map to TRBD2. The CDR3 extends over 16 amino acids. Here the CDR3 reads CASSSTSGRRYNEQLF. For the CDR3, the DNA is TGTGCCAGCAGCTCAACTAGCGGGCGACGCTACAATGAGCAGCTCTTC.

To note about this clonotype: A single base separates this from a much larger clone, so it may be a read error. The CDR3 spells CASSLRGDTESFF. CDR3 nucleotides: TGTGCCAGCAGCCTCCGGGGGGACACTGAATCTTTCTTT. The chain uses TRBV3-1 and TRBJ1-1; perhaps TRBD1 as D (6 bases). Germline assignment: CDR1 LGHDT and CDR2 YNNKEL (reference sequence). This CDR3 contains 13 residues.

The rearrangement links TRBV5-1 to TRBJ2-1; TRBD1 matches at 9 bases. Germline V lookup: CDR1 SGHRS, CDR2 YFSETQ. J was trimmed by 10 bases and V by 4 bases; bases with no gene match: 12. This CDR3 contains 15 residues. This chain's CDR3 is CASSPLTGGREEQFF. Written as DNA, the CDR3 is TGCGCCAGCAGCCCTTTGACAGGGGGGAGAGAGGAGCAGTTCTTC.